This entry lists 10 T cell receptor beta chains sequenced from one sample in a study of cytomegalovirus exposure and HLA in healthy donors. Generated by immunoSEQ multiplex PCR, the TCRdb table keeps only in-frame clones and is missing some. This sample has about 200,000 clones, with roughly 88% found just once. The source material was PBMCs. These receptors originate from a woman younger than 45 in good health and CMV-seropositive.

In nucleotides, the CDR3 is TGTGCCAGTTCCGGGACAGGATATGGCAATGAGCAGTTCTTC. It codes for CASSGTGYGNEQFF. The rearrangement joins TRBV19 to TRBJ2-1, with 8 bases matching TRBD1. Germline assignment: CDR1 LNHDA and CDR2 SQIVND (reference sequence). With V trimmed by 8 bases and J by 6 bases, 9 bases remained unmatched. The CDR3 is 14 residues long.

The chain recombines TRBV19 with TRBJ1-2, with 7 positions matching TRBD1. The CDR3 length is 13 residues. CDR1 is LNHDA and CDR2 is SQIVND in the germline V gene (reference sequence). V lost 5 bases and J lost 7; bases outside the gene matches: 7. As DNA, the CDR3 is TGTGCCAGTAGTGAGGGGGCGCCGAGTGGCTACACCTTC. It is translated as CASSEGAPSGYTF.

CDR3 in DNA: TGTGCCAGCAGCGTAGACCCGGGAACAATTGGCTACACCTTC. This gives the protein CASSVDPGTIGYTF. The chain carries TRBV9 and TRBJ1-2; D remains ambiguous. With 0 bases removed from V and 7 bases from J, the gap between germline ends came to 13 bases. This CDR3 region has 14 residues. The germline V gene encodes CDR1 SGDLS and CDR2 YYNGEE.

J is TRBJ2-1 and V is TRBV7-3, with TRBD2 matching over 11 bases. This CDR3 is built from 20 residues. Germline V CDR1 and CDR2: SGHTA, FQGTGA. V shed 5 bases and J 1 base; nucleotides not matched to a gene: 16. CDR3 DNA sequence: TGTGCCAGCAGCACCCCGGGGGTAGCGGGAGGGCGACGTTCCTACAATGAGCAGTTCTTC. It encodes CASSTPGVAGGRRSYNEQFF.

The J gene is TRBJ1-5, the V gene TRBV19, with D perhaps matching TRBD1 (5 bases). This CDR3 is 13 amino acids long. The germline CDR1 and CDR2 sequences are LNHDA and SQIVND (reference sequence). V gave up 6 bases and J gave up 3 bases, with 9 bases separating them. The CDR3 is CASRWTLNQPQHF. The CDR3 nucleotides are TGTGCCAGTAGATGGACACTCAATCAGCCCCAGCATTTT.

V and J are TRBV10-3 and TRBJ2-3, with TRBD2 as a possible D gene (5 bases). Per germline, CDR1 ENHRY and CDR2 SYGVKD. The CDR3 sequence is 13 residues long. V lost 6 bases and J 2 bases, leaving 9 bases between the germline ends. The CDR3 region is CAISPRDTDTQYF. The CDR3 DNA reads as TGTGCCATCAGCCCTCGGGACACAGATACGCAGTATTTT.

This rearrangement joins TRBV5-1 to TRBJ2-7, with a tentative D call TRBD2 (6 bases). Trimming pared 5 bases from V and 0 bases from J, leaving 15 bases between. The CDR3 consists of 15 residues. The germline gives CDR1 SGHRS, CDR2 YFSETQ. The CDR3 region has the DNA TGCGCCAGCAGAAGGGACTTACCTAGCTCCTACGAGCAGTACTTC. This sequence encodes CASRRDLPSSYEQYF.

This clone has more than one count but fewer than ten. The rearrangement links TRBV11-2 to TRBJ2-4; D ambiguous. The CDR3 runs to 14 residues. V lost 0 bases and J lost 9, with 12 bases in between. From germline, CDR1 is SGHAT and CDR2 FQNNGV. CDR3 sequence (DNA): TGTGCCAGCAGCTTAGATGGAGTGTATGGCATTCAGTACTTC. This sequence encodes CASSLDGVYGIQYF.

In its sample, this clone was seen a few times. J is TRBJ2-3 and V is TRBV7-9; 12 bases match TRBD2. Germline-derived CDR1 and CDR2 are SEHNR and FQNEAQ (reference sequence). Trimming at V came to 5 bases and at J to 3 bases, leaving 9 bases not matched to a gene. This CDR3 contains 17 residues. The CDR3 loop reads CASSDRFLAGGTDTQYF. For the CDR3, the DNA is TGTGCCAGCAGCGACCGCTTTCTAGCGGGAGGGACAGATACGCAGTATTTT.

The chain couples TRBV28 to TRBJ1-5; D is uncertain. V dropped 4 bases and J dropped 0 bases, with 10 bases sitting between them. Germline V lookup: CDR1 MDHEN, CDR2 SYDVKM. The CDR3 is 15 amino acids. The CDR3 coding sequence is TGTGCCAGCAGTTACAGTGATCCTAGCAATCAGCCCCAGCATTTT. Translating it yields CASSYSDPSNQPQHF.